Each of the 6 T cell receptor beta chains below was sequenced from the same sample in a study of long-term antiretroviral therapy in people with HIV. Researchers ran immunoSEQ v3.0 at survey level. TCRdb's copy holds only in-frame clones and misses some; the assay was immunoSEQ multiplex PCR. The table shows 15,000 to 20,000 clones, with about three quarters occurring only once. This material consisted of unsorted PBMCs, taken 2.9 years after starting antiretroviral therapy. The receptor set was obtained from a woman aged 25 to 39 with HIV.

J is TRBJ1-5 and V is TRBV19; TRBD1 aligns across 7 bases. Germline loops: CDR1 LNHDA, CDR2 SQIVND (reference sequence). J lost 9 bases, V lost 6 bases, and 11 bases had no gene match. CDR3 length equals 14 residues. The CDR3, as DNA: TGTGCCAGTAGCGGCCGACAGGGCGAATCGCCCCAGCATTTT. Protein product: CASSGRQGESPQHF.

The chain is built from TRBV12-5 and TRBJ2-1; 16 positions match TRBD2. Germline V gives CDR1 LGHNT, CDR2 FRNRAP. The trim removed 6 bases at V and 0 bases at J, leaving 14 bases unmatched. The CDR3 is 21 amino acids. The CDR3 coding sequence is TGTGCTAGTGGCCGAAATTCCGGGACTAGCGGGGGGGGGAGCTCCTACAATGAGCAGTTCTTC. Its protein is CASGRNSGTSGGGSSYNEQFF.

The chain combines TRBV27 with TRBJ1-5; the D gene is possibly TRBD1 (5 bases). The germline CDR1 and CDR2 sequences are MNHEY and SMNVEV (reference sequence). Trimming stripped 4 bases from V and 6 bases from J, with 10 bases between. The CDR3 loop spans 13 amino acids. CDR3 DNA sequence: TGTGCCAGCAGTTGGCAGGGCGGTCAGCCCCAGCATTTT. Translated, it gives CASSWQGGQPQHF.

The V and J genes are TRBV27 and TRBJ1-1; D is ambiguous. The CDR3 runs 14 residues. Trimming removed 1 base at V and 1 base at J, with 7 bases between. Germline loops: CDR1 MNHEY, CDR2 SMNVEV (reference sequence). In DNA form, the CDR3 reads TGTGCCAGCAGTTTATTTCCCCAGAACACTGAAGCTTTCTTT. Encoded protein: CASSLFPQNTEAFF.

This chain joins TRBV15 and TRBJ1-2; D is possibly TRBD1 (5 bases). The V gene's germline CDR1 is LNHNV and CDR2 YYDKDF (reference sequence). This CDR3 is built from 14 residues. V lost 0 bases and J 4 bases, leaving 9 bases between the germline ends. CDR3 DNA: TGTGCCACCAGCAGAGACAGGGAAGCCTATGGCTACACCTTC. Protein: CATSRDREAYGYTF.

This chain connects TRBV6-5 to TRBJ1-2; possibly TRBD1 for D (5 bases). This CDR3 region has 14 residues. The V end was cut by 2 bases, the J end by 7 bases, with 14 bases between. Per the germline V gene, CDR1 is MNHEY and CDR2 is SVGAGI. DNA for the CDR3: TGTGCCAGCAGTTACAAGACAGATCTTCTTGGCTACACCTTC. It encodes CASSYKTDLLGYTF.